These 18 T cell receptor beta chains came from one sample sequenced in a study of CD8+ T cells in alopecia areata. The authors extracted RNA and reverse transcribed it into cDNA as the sequencing template. Only in-frame clones appear in the TCRdb table, and some are missing; sequencing was by immunoSEQ multiplex PCR. The sample lists over 150,000 clones, roughly 60% seen once, with 1.7% in the top ten. The specimen comprised CD4+ T cells sorted from blood, sampled at week 0. The receptors originated from a human donor with alopecia areata.

The V call is TRBV30, the J call TRBJ1-1, with D uncertain. The CDR3 extends over 14 amino acids. V lost 0 bases, J lost 9 bases, and 17 bases lay in between. CDR1 and CDR2 (germline): GTSNPN, SVGIG (reference sequence). Here the CDR3 reads CAWSVAKTNPKAFF. The CDR3 DNA reads TGTGCCTGGAGTGTCGCCAAAACGAACCCGAAAGCTTTCTTT.

The V and J genes are TRBV7-9 and TRBJ1-2; no clear D. Germline-derived CDR1 and CDR2 are SEHNR and FQNEAQ (reference sequence). Trimming shortened V by 1 base and J by 2 bases, and 5 bases separated the two germline ends. There are 13 residues in the CDR3. The CDR3 spells CASSLGRNYGYTF. CDR3 bases: TGTGCCAGCAGCTTAGGCAGGAACTATGGCTACACCTTC.

The V gene is TRBV7-9, the J gene TRBJ1-2; D uncertain. CDR1 is SEHNR, CDR2 FQNEAQ, per germline (reference sequence). V was clipped by 5 bases and J by 6 bases, with 19 bases between them. CDR3 size: 15 residues. CDR3 region: CASSPPFAAGDGYTF. In DNA form, the CDR3 reads TGTGCCAGCAGCCCACCTTTTGCGGCAGGAGATGGCTACACCTTC. Full variable domain (remainder filled in from reference TRBV7-9 and TRBJ1-2): DTGVSQNPRHKITKRGQNVTFRCDPISEHNRLYWYRQTLGQGPEFLTYFQNEAQLEKSRLLSDRFSAERPKGSFSTLEIQRTEQGDSAMYLCASSPPFAAGDGYTFGSGTRLTVV.

The chain combines TRBV30 with TRBJ2-1; no firm D call. The germline V gene encodes CDR1 GTSNPN and CDR2 SVGIG (reference sequence). V lost 1 base and J lost 9, with 7 bases in between. This CDR3 has 11 residues. As DNA, the CDR3 is TGTGCCTGGAGTGCCCGTGGTGAGCAGTTCTTC. This gives the protein CAWSARGEQFF. Looking up the rest from reference TRBV30 and TRBJ2-1 gives the full variable domain: SQTIHQWPATLVQPVGSPLSLECTVEGTSNPNLYWYRQAAGRGLQLLFYSVGIGQISSEVPQNLSASRPQDRQFILSSKKLLLSDSGFYLCAWSARGEQFFGPGTRLTVL.

The CDR3 DNA is TGTGCCAGCTCACCGCCCACAGAAGAGACCCAGTACTTC. Translating gives CASSPPTEETQYF. The rearrangement uses TRBV18 and TRBJ2-5, with D hard to call. Deletions cut 3 bases from V and 3 bases from J, with 8 bases between. Looked up from germline, CDR1 is KGHSH and CDR2 is LQKENI. The CDR3 covers 13 residues. The variable domain in full, completed from reference TRBV18 and TRBJ2-5, reads NAGVMQNPRHLVRRRGQEARLRCSPMKGHSHVYWYRQLPEEGLKFMVYLQKENIIDESGMPKERFSAEFPKEGPSILRIQQVVRGDSAAYFCASSPPTEETQYFGPGTRLLVL.

This clone was seen at least ten times. V and J are TRBV5-1 and TRBJ1-1, with D perhaps TRBD1 (6 bases). CDR3 size: 14 residues. Trimming left V 4 bases short and J 3 bases short, with 13 bases between. Germline assignment: CDR1 SGHRS and CDR2 YFSETQ. CDR3 amino acids: CASSVGTTDTEAFF. Written as DNA, the CDR3 is TGCGCCAGCAGCGTGGGGACAACCGACACTGAAGCTTTCTTT.

With regard to this clone: The sample carries other DNA sequences with the same CDR3. The rearrangement links TRBV5-1 to TRBJ2-3; 9 nucleotides align to TRBD1. This CDR3 has 15 residues. Germline CDR1 and CDR2: SGHRS and YFSETQ. V was clipped by 4 bases and J by 3 bases; unmatched bases: 6. Written as DNA, the CDR3 is TGCGCCAGCAGCCTGGATGGGACAGGGACAGATACGCAGTATTTT. It codes for CASSLDGTGTDTQYF.

This clone was found a few times. The V and J genes are TRBV7-2 and TRBJ1-6; D may be TRBD1 (6 bases). Germline V gene lookup returns CDR1 SGHTA and CDR2 FQGNSA. Trimming took 1 base from V and 6 from J, leaving 7 bases between them. The CDR3 loop spans 14 amino acids. The CDR3 bases are TGTGCCAGCAGCTTAGGCAGGGGTAATTCACCCCTCCACTTT. This sequence encodes CASSLGRGNSPLHF.

The chain has TRBV29-1 and TRBJ1-1; D is perhaps TRBD1 (5 bases). This CDR3 contains 13 residues. V gave up 0 bases and J gave up 8 bases, with 13 bases separating them. Germline V gene sequence: CDR1 SQVTM, CDR2 ANQGSEA. DNA of the CDR3: TGCAGCGTTGAAGAAGCGGCCCAGGGAGAAGCTTTCTTT. Translating it yields CSVEEAAQGEAFF. The whole variable domain, filled in from reference TRBV29-1 and TRBJ1-1, reads SAVISQKPSRDICQRGTSLTIQCQVDSQVTMMFWYRQQPGQSLTLIATANQGSEATYESGFVIDKFPISRPNLTFSTLTVSNMSPEDSSIYLCSVEEAAQGEAFFGQGTRLTVV.

The rearrangement uses TRBV10-3 and TRBJ1-1, with no clear D. Trimming cost V 3 bases and J 7 bases, with 9 bases left between them. This CDR3 region has 12 residues. CDR1 is ENHRY, CDR2 SYGVKD, per germline. The DNA of the CDR3 is TGTGCCATCAGTGACAACAGCCTTGAAGCTTTCTTT. Translation: CAISDNSLEAFF.

The sample holds one count of this clone. V gene TRBV11-2 combines with J gene TRBJ1-5; D is ambiguous. Germline V gene sequence: CDR1 SGHAT, CDR2 FQNNGV. The CDR3 sequence is 11 residues long. V was trimmed by 3 bases and J by 6 bases, leaving 3 bases between them. CDR3 sequence: CASSFRQPQHF. The DNA for the CDR3 is TGTGCCAGCAGCTTCCGTCAGCCCCAGCATTTT.

The DNA of the CDR3 is TGTGCCAGCAGCTTAGTTGTGGGGGGACCTTCAGATACGCAGTATTTT. This gives the protein CASSLVVGGPSDTQYF. The genes are TRBV7-6 and TRBJ2-3, with D perhaps TRBD2 (6 bases). Trimming cost V 1 base and J 4 bases, with 15 bases left between them. In germline, CDR1 is SGHVS, CDR2 FNYEAQ. CDR3 size: 16 residues.

In this sample, this clone turned up a few times. The V gene is TRBV19, the J gene TRBJ2-3, with 8 nucleotides matching TRBD1. CDR1 and CDR2 (germline): LNHDA, SQIVND (reference sequence). This CDR3 spans 15 amino acids. V lost 0 bases to trimming and J lost 1 base; unmatched junction nucleotides: 0. The CDR3, as DNA: TGTGCCAGTAGTATAGAGGACAGGGGCACAGATACGCAGTATTTT. Its translation: CASSIEDRGTDTQYF.

V and J are TRBV11-2 and TRBJ1-1; D not resolved. The CDR3 totals 13 residues. Trimming shortened V by 5 bases and J by 7 bases, and 14 bases separated the two germline ends. Germline assignment: CDR1 SGHAT and CDR2 FQNNGV. The CDR3, as DNA: TGTGCCAGCAGCCACCTGACGGCGCATGAAGCTTTCTTT. It is translated as CASSHLTAHEAFF.

The chain uses TRBV29-1 and TRBJ2-6; 8 positions match TRBD1. Germline CDR1 and CDR2: SQVTM and ANQGSEA. This CDR3 region has 17 residues. J was trimmed by 0 bases and V by 6 bases; bases with no gene match: 10. The CDR3 is CSVAVGTGDSGANVLTF. The CDR3 DNA reads as TGCAGCGTCGCCGTCGGGACAGGTGACTCTGGGGCCAACGTCCTGACTTTC.

This clone was counted many times. This chain joins TRBV11-2 and TRBJ1-1; 8 bases align to TRBD1. V was clipped by 5 bases and J by 8 bases; unmatched bases: 7. This CDR3 has 13 residues. Germline V CDR1 and CDR2: SGHAT, FQNNGV. This CDR3 reads CASSPGRDREAFF. The CDR3 DNA sequence: TGTGCCAGCAGCCCGGGGCGGGACAGGGAAGCTTTCTTT.

This chain joins TRBV7-8 and TRBJ2-7; tentatively, D is TRBD2 (7 bases). Germline assignment: CDR1 SGHVS and CDR2 FQNEAQ. V was cut by 1 base and J by 4 bases, with 11 bases left in between. This CDR3 is 14 amino acids long. CDR3 DNA: TGTGCCAGCAGCTTAGAGGGGGGGCAGTACGAGCAGTACTTC. As protein: CASSLEGGQYEQYF.

The V gene is TRBV27, the J gene TRBJ2-3, with TRBD1 matching over 10 bases. CDR1 and CDR2 from the germline V gene are MNHEY and SMNVEV (reference sequence). V lost 7 bases and J lost 2; bases outside the gene matches: 6. The CDR3 covers 15 residues. The CDR3 coding sequence is TGTGCCAGCACCCCAGACAGGGGGCTCACAGATACGCAGTATTTT. Encoded protein: CASTPDRGLTDTQYF.